Shown below are 29 T cell receptor beta chains from a single sample sequenced in a study of T cells in Graves' hyperthyroidism and ophthalmopathy. Amplified regions were TCR beta CDR3 sequences from RNA transcripts. RT-PCR in the first round (using the HTBI primer set) targeted the TCR CDR3. TCRdb reprocessed the multiplex PCR reads via MiXCR and lists one record per CDR3 protein. The sample carries about 480,000 distinct CDR3 sequences, less than 25% recorded once. Sequenced sample: blood. These receptors originate from a woman under 40 with Graves' ophthalmopathy.

This clonotype was counted ten times or more. V and J are TRBV6-2 or TRBV6-3 and TRBJ2-2; possibly TRBD1 for D (6 bases). This CDR3 spans 14 amino acids. Per germline, CDR1 MNHEY and CDR2 SVGEGT. The V end was cut by 5 bases, the J end by 6 bases, with 13 bases between. CDR3 DNA sequence: TGTGCCAGCAGTGCACCCAGGGGTGCCGGGGAGCTGTTTTTT. As protein: CASSAPRGAGELFF.

This clonotype appeared many times. This chain uses TRBV12-3 or TRBV12-4 with TRBJ1-2; the match to TRBD1 covers 8 bases. Trimming cost V 1 base and J 4 bases; bases outside gene matches: 5. This CDR3 has 15 amino acids. DNA of the CDR3: TGTGCCAGCAGTTTAGGAATCACAGGGGGCTATGGCTACACCTTC. This encodes CASSLGITGGYGYTF.

The gene calls are TRBV11-1 and TRBJ2-5, with 11 bases identical to TRBD2. CDR3 length equals 17 residues. Trimming cost V 4 bases and J 4 bases; bases outside gene matches: 11. Germline CDR1 reads SGHAT; CDR2 reads FQDESV (reference sequence). CDR3 nucleotide sequence: TGTGCCAGCAGCTCCCCTCAACTAGCGGGGGATTTAGAGACCCAGTACTTC. Translated: CASSSPQLAGDLETQYF.

This clonotype was recorded at least ten times. The J gene is TRBJ2-5, the V gene TRBV29-1; D remains ambiguous. Per the germline V gene, CDR1 is SQVTM and CDR2 is ANQGSEA. The V end was cut by 7 bases, the J end by 4 bases, with 13 bases between. The CDR3 is 12 amino acids. Written as DNA, the CDR3 is TGCAGCGGACCCCCTTCCAGAGAGACCCAGTACTTC. Its protein is CSGPPSRETQYF.

This clonotype showed up just a few times. The V call is TRBV4-3, the J call TRBJ2-7, with D maybe TRBD1 (6 bases). This CDR3 has 13 amino acids. V lost 0 bases and J 12 bases, leaving 15 bases between the germline ends. The germline V gene has CDR1 LGHNA and CDR2 YSLEER. CDR3 nucleotides: TGCGCCAGCAGCCAAGACACAGCAGGGGTCGTGTACTTC. This codes for CASSQDTAGVVYF.

This clonotype was observed many times. The chain recombines TRBV5-6 with TRBJ1-1; no firm D call. The length of the CDR3 is 16 residues. From germline, CDR1 is SGHDT and CDR2 YYEEEE. Deletions cut 0 bases from V and 2 bases from J, with 14 bases between. The CDR3 coding sequence is TGTGCCAGCAGCTTGGGACAAATATACGTTAACACTGAAGCTTTCTTT. Encoded protein: CASSLGQIYVNTEAFF.

This clonotype was detected a few times. This sequence joins TRBV15 and TRBJ2-5, with D possibly TRBD1 on 5 matching bases. The germline V gene encodes CDR1 LNHNV and CDR2 YYDKDF (reference sequence). Trimming took 3 bases from V and 5 from J, leaving 10 bases between them. The CDR3 has 13 amino acids. CDR3 amino acids: CATSSQGGETQYF. The CDR3 nucleotides are TGTGCCACCAGCAGCCAGGGTGGGGAGACCCAGTACTTC.

As to this clonotype: This clone may be a read error of a much larger clone one base away. J is TRBJ1-1 and V is TRBV29-1, with D tentatively TRBD1 (5 bases). The V end was cut by 3 bases, the J end by 6 bases, with 8 bases between. The CDR3 spans 11 residues. Germline lookup yields CDR1 SQVTM and CDR2 ANQGSEA. The CDR3 nucleotides are TGCAGCGTTGAGGGGGTCCCTGAAGCTTTCTTT. It yields the protein CSVEGVPEAFF.

The genes are TRBV2 and TRBJ2-3; D is possibly TRBD1 or TRBD2 (5 bases each). The CDR3 extends over 18 amino acids. V shed 0 bases and J shed 5 bases, with 21 bases lying between them. The V gene's germline CDR1 is SNHLY and CDR2 FYNNEI. CDR3 region: CASSEALRYREGEDTQYF. CDR3 DNA: TGTGCCAGCAGTGAAGCGCTTCGCTACCGGGAAGGGGAAGATACGCAGTATTTT.

This clonotype was seen at least ten times. The chain couples TRBV11-2 to TRBJ1-1; 7 bases align to TRBD1. The CDR3 covers 15 residues. Germline CDR1 reads SGHAT; CDR2 reads FQNNGV. V was clipped by 4 bases and J by 6 bases; unmatched bases: 11. The CDR3: CASSSSRDSYAEAFF. The CDR3 DNA sequence: TGTGCCAGCAGCTCAAGCCGGGACAGTTACGCTGAAGCTTTCTTT.

This clonotype was seen at least ten times. The chain joins TRBV19 to TRBJ1-1, with D perhaps matching TRBD1 (6 bases). Trimming shortened V by 8 bases and J by 9 bases, and 16 bases separated the two germline ends. The CDR3 loop spans 12 amino acids. Per germline, CDR1 LNHDA and CDR2 SQIVND (reference sequence). The CDR3 DNA follows: TGTGCCAGTGGAGAGGGGGGACCTAAAGCTTTCTTT. Encoded protein: CASGEGGPKAFF.

In this sample, this clonotype turned up many times. V usage is TRBV19 and J usage is TRBJ2-5, with unresolved D. Germline V gives CDR1 LNHDA, CDR2 SQIVND (reference sequence). V lost 0 bases to trimming and J lost 5 bases, with 10 bases between them. This CDR3 is built from 14 residues. The CDR3 here is CASSIDLGGETQYF. The CDR3 coding sequence is TGTGCCAGTAGTATAGATCTCGGTGGGGAGACCCAGTACTTC.

The sample holds many counts of this clonotype. The rearrangement joins TRBV20-1 to TRBJ1-1; no reliable D call. V was shortened by 3 bases and J by 11 bases, with 16 bases between the two germline ends. This CDR3 comprises 12 residues. Germline V lookup: CDR1 DFQATT, CDR2 SNEGSKA (reference sequence). The CDR3 spells CSASTRGIEAFF. In DNA form, the CDR3 reads TGCAGTGCTAGTACCCGGGGAATCGAGGCTTTCTTT.

This clonotype was detected ten times or more. V gene TRBV12-3 or TRBV12-4 combines with J gene TRBJ1-2; 10 positions match TRBD1. This CDR3 has 15 residues. Trimming cost V 6 bases and J 8 bases; bases outside gene matches: 12. CDR3 in DNA: TGTGCCAGCAGCCCAACCGGGGGGACAGGGGTCGGCTACACCTTC. It translates to CASSPTGGTGVGYTF.

This clonotype was counted many times. This chain joins TRBV5-1 and TRBJ1-3; TRBD1 is a possible D gene (5 bases). Germline CDR1 SGHRS, CDR2 YFSETQ. V lost 0 bases and J 1 base, leaving 8 bases between the germline ends. The CDR3 is 15 amino acids. This CDR3 is CASSLVGGSGNTIYF. CDR3 coding DNA: TGCGCCAGCAGCTTGGTTGGGGGGTCTGGAAACACCATATATTTT.

The V and J genes are TRBV20-1 and TRBJ1-1, with D possibly matching TRBD1 (5 bases). The CDR3 consists of 15 residues. Between the trimmed V and J ends, which lost 2 bases and 0 bases, there was a span of 13 bases. Germline loops: CDR1 DFQATT, CDR2 SNEGSKA (reference sequence). CDR3 amino acids: CSARRGATMNTEAFF. CDR3 DNA: TGCAGTGCTAGAAGGGGCGCAACGATGAACACTGAAGCTTTCTTT.

This clonotype came up a few times. The rearrangement links TRBV6-5 to TRBJ1-1; D is undetermined. Germline CDR1 MNHEY, CDR2 SVGAGI. Trimming stripped 0 bases from V and 1 base from J, with 9 bases between. The CDR3 is 15 amino acids. In DNA, the CDR3 is TGTGCCAGCAGTTACTCGATGGTGACGAACACTGAAGCTTTCTTT. Translating it yields CASSYSMVTNTEAFF.

The genes are TRBV6-2 or TRBV6-3 and TRBJ2-5, with a tentative D call TRBD2 (6 bases). CDR1 is MNHEY, CDR2 SVGEGT, per germline. The CDR3 length is 13 residues. Deletions cut 7 bases from V and 2 bases from J, with 11 bases between. CDR3 residues: CASISGFQETQYF. CDR3 DNA sequence: TGTGCCAGCATTAGCGGCTTTCAAGAGACCCAGTACTTC.

This rearrangement joins TRBV6-2 or TRBV6-3 to TRBJ1-1, with a weak D call TRBD1 (5 bases). The CDR3 contains 15 residues. Trimming stripped 0 bases from V and 4 bases from J, with 12 bases between. The germline V gene encodes CDR1 MNHEY and CDR2 SVGEGT. CDR3 amino acids: CASSYSPDRGTEAFF. DNA of the CDR3: TGTGCCAGCAGTTACTCTCCCGACAGAGGCACTGAAGCTTTCTTT.

This clonotype was seen a few times. The rearrangement joins TRBV3-1 to TRBJ2-4, with 7 bases matching TRBD1. V dropped 2 bases and J dropped 6; count of bases not matched to a gene: 7. CDR3 size: 15 residues. Germline CDR1 reads LGHDT; CDR2 reads YNNKEL (reference sequence). The CDR3 coding sequence is TGTGCCAGCAGCCAAAACAGGGGAAGGGCAAACATTCAGTACTTC. Its protein is CASSQNRGRANIQYF. Supplemented by reference TRBV3-1 and TRBJ2-4, the full variable domain reads DTAVSQTPKYLVTQMGNDKSIKCEQNLGHDTMYWYKQDSKKFLKIMFSYNNKELIINETVPNRFSPKSPDKAHLNLHINSLELGDSAVYFCASSQNRGRANIQYFGAGTRLSVL.

At least ten counts were recorded for this clonotype. The chain joins TRBV18 to TRBJ2-7, with a possible D match to TRBD2 (5 bases). CDR1 is KGHSH and CDR2 is LQKENI in the germline V gene. V was pared by 4 bases and J by 5 bases, with 27 bases between. This CDR3 comprises 18 residues. The chain's CDR3 is CASSRRPSGETTSDEQYF. CDR3 DNA sequence: TGTGCCAGCTCACGACGCCCCTCCGGTGAGACTACGTCAGACGAGCAGTACTTC.

This clonotype turned up a few times. With a much larger clone just one base away, this may be a read error. The missing conserved phenylalanine or tryptophan at the end of this CDR3 makes a read error likely. J is TRBJ1-2 and V is TRBV28; 9 bases line up with TRBD1. Germline CDR1 and CDR2: MDHEN and SYDVKM. V trimming: 9 bases; J trimming: 7 bases; junction bases outside the gene matches: 3. This CDR3 spans 11 amino acids. The CDR3 protein is CASTGGLGYTS. DNA of the CDR3: TGTGCCAGTACAGGGGGCCTTGGCTACACCTCC.

This clonotype was recorded many times. The rearrangement links TRBV10-3 to TRBJ2-7; tentative D call: TRBD1 (5 bases). There are 12 residues in the CDR3. Germline assignment: CDR1 ENHRY and CDR2 SYGVKD. V was clipped by 2 bases and J by 5 bases, with 7 bases between them. The CDR3 sequence: CAISEGADEQYF. CDR3 DNA sequence: TGTGCCATCAGTGAGGGGGCAGACGAGCAGTACTTC.

This clonotype was observed many times. The chain recombines TRBV12-3 or TRBV12-4 with TRBJ1-2; unclear D gene. There are 12 residues in the CDR3. The V end lost 2 bases, the J end lost 8 bases, and 9 bases lay between the germline ends. The CDR3 bases are TGTGCCAGCAGTTTATTGAGACGGGGCTACACCTTC. Residues: CASSLLRRGYTF.

This clonotype appeared many times. The chain employs TRBV27 and TRBJ2-7; D gene uncertain. V lost 3 bases and J 3 bases, leaving 12 bases between the germline ends. Germline loops: CDR1 MNHEY, CDR2 SMNVEV (reference sequence). The CDR3 is 14 amino acids. This CDR3 is CASSFRKTGYEQYF. The CDR3 region has the DNA TGTGCCAGCAGTTTCCGGAAGACCGGCTACGAGCAGTACTTC.

This clonotype has ten or more counts. The chain recombines TRBV13 with TRBJ2-5; TRBD2 agrees at 10 bases. The germline gives CDR1 PRHDT, CDR2 FYEKMQ (reference sequence). The trim removed 7 bases at V and 3 bases at J, leaving 5 bases unmatched. The CDR3 length is 14 residues. CDR3 in amino acids: CASTTGLAEETQYF. Written as DNA, the CDR3 is TGTGCCAGCACCACCGGACTAGCGGAAGAGACCCAGTACTTC.

The CDR3: CASSPPVGDSTEAFF. The CDR3 DNA reads as TGTGCCAGTAGCCCACCCGTTGGGGACTCCACTGAAGCTTTCTTT. V is TRBV19 and J is TRBJ1-1; D is perhaps TRBD1 (5 bases). V lost 6 bases and J 4 bases, leaving 18 bases between the germline ends. CDR1 and CDR2 (germline): LNHDA, SQIVND (reference sequence). The CDR3 consists of 15 residues. Supplemented by reference TRBV19 and TRBJ1-1, the full variable domain reads DGGITQSPKYLFRKEGQNVTLSCEQNLNHDAMYWYRQDPGQGLRLIYYSQIVNDFQKGDIAEGYSVSREKKESFPLTVTSAQKNPTAFYLCASSPPVGDSTEAFFGQGTRLTVV.

This clonotype was seen ten or more times. This chain links TRBV18 with TRBJ2-7; D is possibly TRBD1 (6 bases). The CDR3 has 14 amino acids. V lost 3 bases to trimming and J lost 0 bases, with 9 bases between them. The germline V gene has CDR1 KGHSH and CDR2 LQKENI. As DNA, the CDR3 is TGTGCCAGCTCACCCCTGGACAGCTCCTACGAGCAGTACTTC. Its protein is CASSPLDSSYEQYF.

As regards this clonotype: This could be a read error, since a much larger clone is one nucleotide away. The CDR3: CSARAPGNTEAFF. DNA of the CDR3: TGCAGTGCTAGGGCTCCTGGGAACACTGAAGCTTTCTTT. This rearrangement joins TRBV20-1 to TRBJ1-1; D remains unclear. This CDR3 comprises 13 residues. Germline V CDR1 and CDR2: DFQATT, SNEGSKA (reference sequence). Deletions cut 3 bases from V and 1 base from J, with 9 bases between.